This is a list of T cell receptor beta chains from one sample in a study of human T cells and chemical hapten exposure. TCRdb reprocessed the RACE reads via MiXCR and lists one record per CDR3 protein. Of 65,000 to 80,000 distinct CDR3 sequences listed, 10% are singletons. The sample in question was whole blood, obtained in connection with sensitization to the hapten diphenylcyclopropenone (DPC). The receptors come from a woman aged 50 to 60 with alopecia areata. Some clones in this sample may be carry-over from other donors' samples. Each CDR3 is given with its conserved first and last residue. The order of the fields is clone size, J gene, D gene, V gene, CDR3 DNA, CDR3 protein. The D gene is left open where the match is weak. Clone sizes are given selectively: once, few, many, or a class where the clone is expanded.

.,TRBJ2-1,TRBD2,TRBV29-1,TGTAGCCCACTAGCGGGAGACTACAATGAGCAGTTCTTC,CSPLAGDYNEQFF
many,TRBJ1-5,.,TRBV24-1,TGTGCCACCAGTGATCCAGGGGAATCAGAGCCCCAGCATTTT,CATSDPGESEPQHF
.,TRBJ2-7,.,TRBV28,TGTGCCAGCAGTCCCCCCCCAGGGGTGGCCATCTACGAGCAGTACTTC,CASSPPPGVAIYEQYF
few,TRBJ2-3,TRBD2,TRBV5-1,TGCGCCAGCAGGAAGCGGGAGAGCACAGATACGCAGTATTTT,CASRKRESTDTQYF
.,TRBJ2-7,TRBD2,TRBV3-1,TGTGCCAGCAGTTTAGCGGGTCCCACCTACGAGCAGTACTTC,CASSLAGPTYEQYF
.,TRBJ2-3,TRBD2,TRBV20-1,TGCAGTGCGGGGCTAGCGGGTGCAGATACGCAGTATTTT,CSAGLAGADTQYF
few,TRBJ2-5,.,TRBV5-1,TGCGCCAGCGGAGGAGTTGAGGGTAGCCAAGAGACCCAGTACTTC,CASGGVEGSQETQYF
many,TRBJ2-7,.,TRBV11-2,TGTGCCAGCAGCCCCCTCTACGAGCAGTACTTC,CASSPLYEQYF
few,TRBJ2-2,.,TRBV12-3/TRBV12-4,TGTGCCAGCAGTTTTTTTGCCGCGAACACCGGGGAGCTGTTTTTT,CASSFFAANTGELFF
many,TRBJ2-1,.,TRBV27,TGTGCCAGCAGTTTAAATGGGATCTCCTACAATGAGCAGTTCTTC,CASSLNGISYNEQFF
many,TRBJ2-6,TRBD1,TRBV10-3,TGTGCCATCAGTGACACAGGGGTTGGGGCCAACGTCCTGACTTTC,CAISDTGVGANVLTF
.,TRBJ2-1,.,TRBV2,TGTGCCAGCAGTAAGGCCCGCCAGACCCGGGGCGGCAATGAGCAGTTCTTC,CASSKARQTRGGNEQFF
few,TRBJ1-1,.,TRBV30,TGTGCCTGGAGTGTAGGCCTCGGAAACACTGAAGCTTTCTTT,CAWSVGLGNTEAFF
many,TRBJ2-7,TRBD2,TRBV27,TGTGCCAGCAGTTTATTTACTAGCGGGGGAGGGTACGAGCAGTACTTC,CASSLFTSGGGYEQYF
few,TRBJ2-2,TRBD1,TRBV12-3/TRBV12-4,TGTGCCAGCACCCCCGGGACAGTTTTGAACACCGGGGAGCTGTTTTTT,CASTPGTVLNTGELFF
.,TRBJ2-7,.,TRBV10-3,TGTGCCATCAGCTCCAGGTGGGACTACGAGCAGTACTTC,CAISSRWDYEQYF
many,TRBJ1-1,.,TRBV7-6,TGTGCCAGCAGCCCCAAGATATGGGGTCCGAACACTGAAGCTTTCTTT,CASSPKIWGPNTEAFF
few,TRBJ2-7,.,TRBV18,TGTGCCAGCGGGCGGACCCCGCTGGGGCACGAGCAGTACTTC,CASGRTPLGHEQYF
.,TRBJ2-1,TRBD1,TRBV6-5,TGTGCCAGCACCGTAGGGGGGACAGGGGGCAATGAGCAGTTCTTC,CASTVGGTGGNEQFF
few,TRBJ1-5,.,TRBV6-1,TGTGCCAGCAGTGTTGTTATAGGCAATCAGCCCCAGCATTTT,CASSVVIGNQPQHF
few,TRBJ2-7,.,TRBV18,TGTGCCAGCTCACCTTCAGGGGAATCCTACGAGCAGTACTTC,CASSPSGESYEQYF
few,TRBJ1-1,.,TRBV5-4,TGTGCCAGCAGCTCGGGCAGTCTCCTGGGGTTAGCTGAAGCTTTCTTT,CASSSGSLLGLAEAFF
many,TRBJ1-3,.,TRBV7-2,TGTGCCAGCAGCTTAAGGACAGCTGGAAACACCATATATTTT,CASSLRTAGNTIYF
few,TRBJ2-2,TRBD2,TRBV24-1,TGTGCCACCAGTGATATTGCCGGGACTAGGCACGGGGAGCTGTTTTTT,CATSDIAGTRHGELFF
few,TRBJ1-5,.,TRBV10-1,TGCGCCAGCAGTACCGGCCTCAATCAGCCCCAGCATTTT,CASSTGLNQPQHF
few,TRBJ2-3,TRBD1,TRBV2,TGTGCCAGCAGTATAGGGGGCGCAGATACGCAGTATTTT,CASSIGGADTQYF
few,TRBJ2-7,TRBD1,TRBV10-3,TGTGCCAACGCCGGGACAGGGATGGGCGAGCAGTACTTC,CANAGTGMGEQYF
many,TRBJ2-7,.,TRBV5-1,TGCGCCAGCAGCCCTCTCGCGGTCTCCTACGAGCAGTACTTC,CASSPLAVSYEQYF